This TCR beta chain appears in the sequencing data of a study of blood T cell repertoires in COVID-19 (dated by TCRdb to 2018 to 2020). Regarding the complete study: The collaborator samples originated in the United States, Italy and Spain and spanned the acute and convalescent phases of COVID-19. The material from the prospective study consisted of cDNA or gDNA derived from T cells, B-cell-depleted T cells, or PBMCs. Subjects who had been exposed to COVID-19, were actively infected with it, or had recovered from it provided the deeply sampled blood TCRbeta repertoires that made up the dataset. The repertoires were released in a freely available public database meant as a resource for research on the immune response to SARS-CoV-2. Samples were obtained from the ongoing ImmuneRACE study (first 160 participants) and from about 1,300 subjects provided by 6 global collaborators. A de-identified subject ID, COVID-19 status, age in years and sex were almost always included in the sample metadata. HLA class I and class II types, where available, came from metadata supplied by the sample provider rather than from assay-based typing. Points the paper makes about the study in general: The amount of clinical and demographic metadata varied by source and participant and was provided uncurated.

Measured from the cysteine to the phenylalanine, the CDR3 is 15 residues long. The kept DNA is CDR3 alone, 45 bases in frame from the first base. CDR1 and CDR2 are drawn from the germline V gene (reference sequence): SGHNT, YYREEE. Relative to germline, V is 4 bases shorter and J is 4 bases shorter, with 18 bases between their ends. TCRbeta CDR3 regions were amplified from genomic DNA by means of the immunoSEQ Assay, a bias-controlled multiplex PCR. In the source study's methods: The number of nucleated cells in each sample was estimated by amplification of reference gene primers within the assay. To quantify the absolute abundance of each unique TCRbeta CDR3 rearrangement, sequence reads were collapsed and filtered. For each sample, productive Simpson clonality was calculated as the square root of Simpson's diversity index across productive rearrangements. TCRdb re-hosts the immuneACCESS table, in-frame sequences only. Its copies lack some clones; in the studies checked, an unresolved V gene accounts for under half of them, and the cause for the rest is not known. V and J calls and clone size are given by that table; D and trimming were obtained from the DNA. In this sample the table shows approximately 450,000 clones, roughly nine tenths of which occur a single time. The ten largest clones capture 0.9% to 1.2% of the sample.

Of note for this clone: Its antigen remains unidentified. Base qualities are not recorded, but no much larger clone differs from it by a single base.

Participants in the prospective study were aged about 18 to 95 years, lived in more than 20 United States geographic areas, and enrolled through a virtual design. Cohort assignment in the prospective study relied on participant-reported clinical history from a screening survey and a study questionnaire. Recovered participants in ImmuneRACE Cohort 3 were defined by two consecutive negative NP/OP PCR tests, clearance by a healthcare professional, or resolution of symptoms. In the prospective study, mobile phlebotomists collected whole blood, serum and a nasopharyngeal or oropharyngeal swab from each participant. Additional blood draws and questionnaires over an approximately 2-month period could optionally be provided by prospective study participants. Prospective study blood samples were shipped either frozen or at room temperature before DNA extraction.

Sequenced material: PBMCs or T cells enriched from blood (not recorded which). The chain couples TRBV5-4 to TRBJ2-7; the best D guess is TRBD2, with 6 bases matching. This clonotype was sampled from a young man who had recovered from COVID-19. The CDR3 loop reads CASSTGTGPEYEQYF. In nucleotide form, the sequence is TGTGCCAGCAGCACCGGGACTGGCCCCGAGTACGAGCAGTACTTC.